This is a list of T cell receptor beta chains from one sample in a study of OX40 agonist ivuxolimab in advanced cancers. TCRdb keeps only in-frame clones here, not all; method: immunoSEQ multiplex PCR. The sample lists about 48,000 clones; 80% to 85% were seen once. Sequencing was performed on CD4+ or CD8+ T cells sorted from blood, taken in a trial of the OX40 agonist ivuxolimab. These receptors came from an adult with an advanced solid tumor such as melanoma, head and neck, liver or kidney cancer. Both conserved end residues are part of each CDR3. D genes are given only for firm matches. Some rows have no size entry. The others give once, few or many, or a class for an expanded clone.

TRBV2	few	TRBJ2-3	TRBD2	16	TGTGCCAGCACAGGACTAGCGGGGGAGACCACAGATACGCAGTATTTT	CASTGLAGETTDTQYF
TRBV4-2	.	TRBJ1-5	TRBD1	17	TGTGCCAGCAGCCAAGCCTCGGACTGGGACAGGGGGCAGCCCCAGCATTTT	CASSQASDWDRGQPQHF
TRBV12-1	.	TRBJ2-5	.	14	TGTGCCAGCAGCCCTCCGAGGTACCAAGAGACCCAGTACTTC	CASSPPRYQETQYF
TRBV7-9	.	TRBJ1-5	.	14	TGTGCCAGCAGCTTAGTTGCAGCCGGAGGGCCCCAGCATTTT	CASSLVAAGGPQHF
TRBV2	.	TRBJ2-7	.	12	TGTGCCAGCATTGAACGCGGCGACGAGCAGTACTTC	CASIERGDEQYF
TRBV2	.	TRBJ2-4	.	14	TGTGCCAGCAGTTTCGCCGGGGGTGAAAACATTCAGTACTTC	CASSFAGGENIQYF
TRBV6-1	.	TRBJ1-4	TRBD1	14	TGTGCCAGCAGTGTTGACAGGGCAGGGGAAAAACTGTTTTTT	CASSVDRAGEKLFF
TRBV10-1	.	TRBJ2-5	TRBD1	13	TGCGCCAGCAGTGAAGCAGGGGGAGAGACCCAGTACTTC	CASSEAGGETQYF
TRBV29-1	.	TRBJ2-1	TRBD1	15	TGCAGCGTTGGGGGTCCGGGACAGGGCTACAATGAGCAGTTCTTC	CSVGGPGQGYNEQFF
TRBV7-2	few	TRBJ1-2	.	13	TGTGCCAGCAGCTTAATTACTGGGGTTGGCTACACCTTC	CASSLITGVGYTF
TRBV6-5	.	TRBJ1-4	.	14	TGTGCCAGCAGCCCGAGGAGACTGTCCGAAAAACTGTTTTTT	CASSPRRLSEKLFF
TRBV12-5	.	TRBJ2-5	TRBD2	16	TGTGCTAGTGGCCCGGGACTAGCGGGGGGCGGGGAGACCCAGTACTTC	CASGPGLAGGGETQYF
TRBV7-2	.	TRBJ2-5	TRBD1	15	TGTGCCAGCAGCTTAGTAGGGACAGGGTCCGAGACCCAGTACTTC	CASSLVGTGSETQYF
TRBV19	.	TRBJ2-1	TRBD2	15	TGTGCCAGTAGCCCACTAGCGGGGGGTTACAATGAGCAGTTCTTC	CASSPLAGGYNEQFF
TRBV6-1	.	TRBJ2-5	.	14	TGTGCCAGCAGTGAAGCGGGTCAGCAAGAGACCCAGTACTTC	CASSEAGQQETQYF
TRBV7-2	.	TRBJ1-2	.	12	TGTGCCAGCAGCTTCCAGCGGGACGGCTACACCTTC	CASSFQRDGYTF
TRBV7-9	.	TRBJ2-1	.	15	TGTGCCAGCAGCTTAGCCGGACCCCTGTACAATGAGCAGTTCTTC	CASSLAGPLYNEQFF
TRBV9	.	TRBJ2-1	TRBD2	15	TGTGCCAGCAGCGTCCTTAGCGGGAGGAGCGATGAGCAGTTCTTC	CASSVLSGRSDEQFF
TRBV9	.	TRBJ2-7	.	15	TGTGCCAGCAGCGTGGGACCCATTACTAACTACGAGCAGTACTTC	CASSVGPITNYEQYF
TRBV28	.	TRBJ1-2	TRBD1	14	TGTGCCAGCAGGGGACAGGGGACCGACTATGGCTACACCTTC	CASRGQGTDYGYTF
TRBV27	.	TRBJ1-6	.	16	TGTGCCAGCAGGTCCAGGAGCAGCTCCTATAATTCACCCCTCCACTTT	CASRSRSSSYNSPLHF
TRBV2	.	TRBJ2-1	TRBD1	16	TGTGCCAGCAGTAACAGGGGGCCGAGCTCCTACAATGAGCAGTTCTTC	CASSNRGPSSYNEQFF
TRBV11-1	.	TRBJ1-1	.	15	TGTGCCAGCAGCTTAGATCAGGGGTTGAGGACTGAAGCTTTCTTT	CASSLDQGLRTEAFF
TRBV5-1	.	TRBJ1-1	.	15	TGCGCCGGCAGCTCTTACTCTGCGGGGGCCACTGAAGCTTTCTTT	CAGSSYSAGATEAFF
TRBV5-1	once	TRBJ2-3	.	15	TGCGCCAGCAGCTTGGATGGGGCACGCACAGATACGCAGTATTTT	CASSLDGARTDTQYF
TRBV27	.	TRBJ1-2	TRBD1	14	TGTGCCAGCAGGGGGACAGGGCCTTCCTATGGCTACACCTTC	CASRGTGPSYGYTF
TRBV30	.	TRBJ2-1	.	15	TGTGCCTGGAGTGTACTAGGCAGTTACTACAATGAGCAGTTCTTC	CAWSVLGSYYNEQFF
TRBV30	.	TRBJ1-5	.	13	TGTGCCTGGAGTGGAGATAGCAATCAGCCCCAGCATTTT	CAWSGDSNQPQHF
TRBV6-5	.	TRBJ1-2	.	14	TGTGCCAGCAGTTACCTACAGGGTTCGAGCGGCTACACCTTC	CASSYLQGSSGYTF
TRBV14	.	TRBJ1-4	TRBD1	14	TGTGCCAGCAGCCAAGCAATGGGGGACAGAAAACTGTTTTTT	CASSQAMGDRKLFF
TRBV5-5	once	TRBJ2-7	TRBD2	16	TGTGCCAGCAGCTTGGCCGAGGGGCTAGCGGCATACGAGCAGTACTTC	CASSLAEGLAAYEQYF
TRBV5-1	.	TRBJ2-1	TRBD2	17	TGCGCCAGCAGCCCATTAGGGGGACTAGCAGGGAACGATGAGCAGTTCTTC	CASSPLGGLAGNDEQFF
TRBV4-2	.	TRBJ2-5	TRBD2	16	TGTGCCAGCAGCCGTTTTAGCGGGGGAGACCAAGAGACCCAGTACTTC	CASSRFSGGDQETQYF
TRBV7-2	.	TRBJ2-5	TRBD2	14	TGTGCCAGCAGCTTGACTAGCGGGGGAGAGACCCAGTACTTC	CASSLTSGGETQYF
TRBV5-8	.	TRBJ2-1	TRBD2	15	TGTGCCAGCAGCTTGGGGCTAGCGGCATCCAATGAGCAGTTCTTC	CASSLGLAASNEQFF
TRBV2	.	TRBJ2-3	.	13	TGTGCCAGCTATGGCACCTCCACAGATACGCAGTATTTT	CASYGTSTDTQYF
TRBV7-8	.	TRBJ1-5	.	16	TGTGCCAGCAGCTTCGAGGATAGGGGGGCGAATCAGCCCCAGCATTTT	CASSFEDRGANQPQHF
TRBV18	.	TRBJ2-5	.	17	TGTGCCAGCTCACACCTTACGACATCTTTAAGGGGAGAGACCCAGTACTTC	CASSHLTTSLRGETQYF
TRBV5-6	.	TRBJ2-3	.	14	TGTGCCAGCAGCTTCAGGACAGGCACAGATACGCAGTATTTT	CASSFRTGTDTQYF
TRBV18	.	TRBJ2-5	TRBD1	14	TGTGCCAGCTCACCTACGGGACAGGGAATCACCCAGTACTTC	CASSPTGQGITQYF
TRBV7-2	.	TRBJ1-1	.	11	TGTGCCAGCAGCCGGGAGAGTGAAGCTTTCTTT	CASSRESEAFF
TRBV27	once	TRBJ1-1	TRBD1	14	TGTGCCAGCAGGACAGGGACATTGAACACTGAAGCTTTCTTT	CASRTGTLNTEAFF